These 21 T cell receptor beta chains share one sample of origin, sequenced in a study of shared clonotypes between healthy human individuals. The method was immunoSEQ multiplex PCR; TCRdb's version includes in-frame clones alone and lacks a portion of them. This table holds 2 million to 2.5 million clones, approximately 95% found once. Sample: naive CD4+ T cells from PBMCs. Subset noted: CD45RA+ positively selected. These receptors originate from a man aged 18 to 30 in good health. Some clones in this sample may be carry-over from other donors' samples.

CDR3 in amino acids: CASSELNRLQPQHF. In DNA form, the CDR3 reads TGTGCCAGCAGTGAATTAAACCGGCTTCAGCCCCAGCATTTT. This chain uses TRBV2 with TRBJ1-5; D unresolved. Germline V gene sequence: CDR1 SNHLY, CDR2 FYNNEI. V lost 2 bases and J lost 6, with 11 bases in between. The CDR3 contains 14 residues.

On this clone itself: Other nucleotide sequences in the sample specify the same CDR3. This sequence joins TRBV28 and TRBJ2-7; TRBD1 matches 7 bases. V was pared by 2 bases and J by 7 bases, with 8 bases of the junction left unmatched. CDR1 and CDR2 (germline): MDHEN, SYDVKM. This CDR3 spans 14 amino acids. For the CDR3, the DNA is TGTGCCAGCAGTTTAAGACAGGGCAAAGGGGAGCAGTACTTC. It encodes CASSLRQGKGEQYF.

This sequence joins TRBV29-1 and TRBJ1-1, with D uncertain. Trimming left V 5 bases short and J 4 bases short, with 8 bases between. Germline CDR1 and CDR2: SQVTM and ANQGSEA. The CDR3 is 11 residues long. Written as DNA, the CDR3 is TGCAGCGTTTTCGGTGGCACTGAAGCTTTCTTT. Encoded protein: CSVFGGTEAFF.

Only one count was recorded for this clone. This chain uses TRBV27 with TRBJ2-7, with D perhaps TRBD1 or TRBD2 (5 bases each). This CDR3 contains 14 residues. V lost 5 bases and J 7 bases, leaving 18 bases between the germline ends. Germline CDR1 MNHEY, CDR2 SMNVEV (reference sequence). The CDR3 sequence: CASSPLGQSGEQYF. In DNA, the CDR3 is TGTGCCAGCAGTCCCCTCGGACAATCGGGGGAGCAGTACTTC.

The chain's CDR3 is CASSQVLRIAANYGYTF. For the CDR3, the DNA is TGCGCCAGCAGCCAAGTTCTGAGAATTGCGGCTAACTATGGCTACACCTTC. The chain joins TRBV4-3 to TRBJ1-2; D is ambiguous. The V gene's germline CDR1 is LGHNA and CDR2 YSLEER. The CDR3 extends over 17 amino acids. Trimming cost V 1 base and J 0 bases, with 15 bases left between them.

The V and J genes are TRBV28 and TRBJ1-2; 9 bases fit TRBD1. Germline V gene data show CDR1 as MDHEN and CDR2 as SYDVKM. This CDR3 region has 13 residues. In DNA, the CDR3 is TGTGCTATATACACAGGGGGCGTCGTGAGCTACACCTTC. Protein product: CAIYTGGVVSYTF.

The chain carries TRBV18 and TRBJ2-1, with 10 positions matching TRBD2. The CDR3 contains 15 residues. V shed 5 bases and J 3 bases; nucleotides not matched to a gene: 4. The germline V gene has CDR1 KGHSH and CDR2 LQKENI. The chain's CDR3 is CASSSGLAVYNEQFF. The CDR3 DNA follows: TGTGCCAGCTCATCCGGACTAGCGGTCTACAATGAGCAGTTCTTC.

This clone was recorded only once. The chain recombines TRBV5-1 with TRBJ1-3; the D gene is possibly TRBD1 (5 bases). V lost 3 bases and J 0 bases, leaving 13 bases between the germline ends. The V gene's germline CDR1 is SGHRS and CDR2 YFSETQ. This CDR3 is 16 amino acids long. The CDR3 bases are TGCGCCAGCAGCTCGGAAGGGGCCCTCTCTGGAAACACCATATATTTT. Its protein is CASSSEGALSGNTIYF. Variable domain in full (rest from reference TRBV5-1 and TRBJ1-3): KAGVTQTPRYLIKTRGQQVTLSCSPISGHRSVSWYQQTPGQGLQFLFEYFSETQRNKGNFPGRFSGRQFSNSRSEMNVSTLELGDSALYLCASSSEGALSGNTIYFGEGSWLTVV.

V and J are TRBV11-2 and TRBJ2-3; D ambiguous. CDR1 SGHAT and CDR2 FQNNGV come from the germline V gene. Trimming removed 6 bases at V and 5 bases at J, with 12 bases between. The CDR3 covers 13 residues. The CDR3 DNA sequence: TGTGCCAGCAGACCCCAAACGGGAGATACGCAGTATTTT. It codes for CASRPQTGDTQYF.

The chain joins TRBV10-1 to TRBJ2-7; D not resolved. The CDR3 is 14 amino acids. From germline, CDR1 is WNHNN and CDR2 SYGVQD (reference sequence). The V end was cut by 5 bases, the J end by 2 bases, with 13 bases between. The CDR3 nucleotides read TGCGCCAGCAGTAGCCCAAGCAAAGCCTACGAGCAGTACTTC. Amino acids: CASSSPSKAYEQYF.

This clone showed up just once. The genes are TRBV7-3 and TRBJ2-6; D unresolved. V lost 1 base and J 2 bases, leaving 9 bases between the germline ends. Germline CDR1 SGHTA, CDR2 FQGTGA. This CDR3 contains 16 residues. In nucleotides, the CDR3 is TGTGCCAGCAGCTTAAAGGGTGGGGCTGGGGCCAACGTCCTGACTTTC. Its protein is CASSLKGGAGANVLTF.

The rearrangement links TRBV7-9 to TRBJ2-3; D gene ambiguous. Germline V CDR1 and CDR2: SEHNR, FQNEAQ (reference sequence). V gave up 5 bases and J gave up 0 bases, with 9 bases separating them. The length of the CDR3 is 14 residues. CDR3 amino acids: CASSPFPSTDTQYF. Here the CDR3 DNA reads TGTGCCAGCAGCCCCTTTCCCAGCACAGATACGCAGTATTTT.

J is TRBJ2-2 and V is TRBV11-1; tentative D call: TRBD1 (5 bases). The germline V gene encodes CDR1 SGHAT and CDR2 FQDESV (reference sequence). This CDR3 has 11 amino acids. V dropped 9 bases and J dropped 5 bases, with 7 bases sitting between them. For the CDR3, the DNA is TGTGCCAGTAAGGGGACCGGGGAGCTGTTTTTT. As protein: CASKGTGELFF.

This chain connects TRBV6-1 to TRBJ1-2, with D possibly matching TRBD1 (5 bases). Trimming removed 7 bases at V and 4 bases at J, with 16 bases between. CDR3 length equals 14 residues. CDR1 MNHNS and CDR2 SASEGT come from the germline V gene. The CDR3, as DNA: TGTGCCAGCACCCCCAGGGAGCAGGTCTATGGCTACACCTTC. Translation gives CASTPREQVYGYTF.

The chain links TRBV27 to TRBJ1-2; D uncertain. Germline assignment: CDR1 MNHEY and CDR2 SMNVEV (reference sequence). Deletions cut 8 bases from V and 1 base from J, with 20 bases between. The CDR3 length is 16 residues. In DNA form, the CDR3 reads TGTGCCAGCTCCCCGTTGGAGGGCCCTCGTAACTATGGCTACACCTTC. Translation: CASSPLEGPRNYGYTF.

The chain has TRBV4-1 and TRBJ2-3; the D gene is possibly TRBD2 (5 bases). Germline CDR1 is MGHRA and CDR2 is YSYEKL. This CDR3 has 17 amino acids. Trimming removed 1 base at V and 3 bases at J, with 17 bases between. The CDR3, as DNA: TGCGCCAGCAGCCAAGTCCGTCGTACGGGGTTAACAGATACGCAGTATTTT. Its protein is CASSQVRRTGLTDTQYF.

CDR3 amino acids: CASSLPGSHGYTF. The CDR3 DNA reads TGCGCCAGCAGCTTGCCAGGCTCGCACGGCTACACCTTC. The V call is TRBV5-1, the J call TRBJ1-2; no clear D gene. The CDR3 runs to 13 residues. The V gene's germline CDR1 is SGHRS and CDR2 YFSETQ. V was shortened by 1 base and J by 8 bases, with 12 bases between the two germline ends.

The DNA of the CDR3 is TGTGCCAGCACCCGCTCTTGGGGGGGAACAGGGGGAGTCACCGGGGAGCTGTTTTTT. Translation gives CASTRSWGGTGGVTGELFF. V gene TRBV27 combines with J gene TRBJ2-2, with D possibly matching TRBD1 (8 bases). This CDR3 spans 19 amino acids. Germline V gene lookup returns CDR1 MNHEY and CDR2 SMNVEV (reference sequence). Trimming shortened V by 7 bases and J by 4 bases, and 28 bases separated the two germline ends.

The V gene is TRBV19, the J gene TRBJ1-1; 8 bases agree with TRBD1. Germline V gene lookup returns CDR1 LNHDA and CDR2 SQIVND (reference sequence). This CDR3 has 14 residues. V trimming: 3 bases; J trimming: 1 base; junction bases outside the gene matches: 1. As DNA, the CDR3 is TGTGCCAGTAGTATGGGGACAGGGAACACTGAAGCTTTCTTT. As protein: CASSMGTGNTEAFF. The variable domain in full, with the rest retrieved from reference TRBV19 and TRBJ1-1, is DGGITQSPKYLFRKEGQNVTLSCEQNLNHDAMYWYRQDPGQGLRLIYYSQIVNDFQKGDIAEGYSVSREKKESFPLTVTSAQKNPTAFYLCASSMGTGNTEAFFGQGTRLTVV.

V and J are TRBV28 and TRBJ2-1; D gene ambiguous. Germline V gene lookup returns CDR1 MDHEN and CDR2 SYDVKM. Between the trimmed V and J ends, which lost 4 bases and 10 bases, there was a span of 11 bases. This CDR3 comprises 12 residues. The CDR3 reads CASSSNSLEQFF. CDR3 in DNA: TGTGCCAGCAGTTCAAACTCACTAGAGCAGTTCTTC.

Many counts were recorded for this clone. Other DNA sequences in the same sample also yield this CDR3. This chain links TRBV6-5 with TRBJ2-7; 9 nucleotides align to TRBD1. V lost 2 bases and J lost 1; bases outside the gene matches: 3. The CDR3 consists of 15 residues. Germline loops: CDR1 MNHEY, CDR2 SVGAGI. This chain's CDR3 is CASSYAGQGSYEQYF. The CDR3 coding sequence is TGTGCCAGCAGTTACGCGGGACAGGGTTCCTACGAGCAGTACTTC.